Following are 16 T cell receptor beta chains from one sample sequenced in a study of blood T cell repertoires in COVID-19. The assay was immunoSEQ multiplex PCR, and TCRdb's table has in-frame clones only and misses some. The table includes some 20,000 clones, 75% to 90% detected once. Specimen: peripheral blood. All receptors derive from a human donor with acute or convalescent COVID-19. The donor label of this sample is uncertain.

This rearrangement joins TRBV11-2 to TRBJ2-7, with a weak D call TRBD2 (6 bases). Per the germline V gene, CDR1 is SGHAT and CDR2 is FQNNGV. CDR3 length equals 17 residues. Trimming pared 4 bases from V and 4 bases from J, leaving 23 bases between. CDR3 nucleotides: TGTGCCAGCAGCTCCCCCTCGTTCGGGAGTATAAAGTACGAGCAGTACTTC. Encoded protein: CASSSPSFGSIKYEQYF. Combining the CDR3 with reference TRBV11-2 and TRBJ2-7 gives the whole variable domain EAGVAQSPRYKIIEKRQSVAFWCNPISGHATLYWYQQILGQGPKLLIQFQNNGVVDDSQLPKDRFSAERLKGVDSTLKIQPAKLEDSAVYLCASSSPSFGSIKYEQYFGPGTRLTVT.

The V call is TRBV6-6, the J call TRBJ2-3; no firm D call. The CDR3 has 13 residues. Germline assignment: CDR1 MNHNY and CDR2 SVGAGI (reference sequence). V gave up 5 bases and J gave up 4 bases, with 10 bases separating them. CDR3 in DNA: TGTGCCAGCAGTCCCTTATTTCCAGATACGCAGTATTTT. Translated: CASSPLFPDTQYF.

This chain uses TRBV6-2 or TRBV6-3 with TRBJ2-1; the match to TRBD2 covers 10 bases. Trimming cost V 5 bases and J 5 bases; bases outside gene matches: 6. The CDR3 consists of 15 residues. Germline CDR1 is MNHEY and CDR2 is SVGEGT. The CDR3 region has the DNA TGTGCCAGCAGTCAAAGCGGGGGGGTACACAATGAGCAGTTCTTC. Translating gives CASSQSGGVHNEQFF.

The rearrangement joins TRBV5-6 to TRBJ2-2, with D possibly being TRBD1 (5 bases). CDR3 length: 13 amino acids. Trimming took 1 base from V and 13 from J, leaving 14 bases between them. CDR1 is SGHDT and CDR2 is YYEEEE in the germline V gene. Written as DNA, the CDR3 is TGTGCCAGCAGCTTGCTTTCAGGGCGGTGGCTGTTTTTT. Translated: CASSLLSGRWLFF.

This clone was seen a few times. This chain connects TRBV7-3 to TRBJ2-7; D not certain. This CDR3 is built from 15 residues. Germline loops: CDR1 SGHTA, CDR2 FQGTGA. Trimming removed 5 bases from V and 1 base from J, with 15 bases in between. CDR3 sequence (DNA): TGTGCCAGCAGCCCTCAGATACGAATTTCCTACGAGCAGTACTTC. Its protein is CASSPQIRISYEQYF.

V gene TRBV5-6 combines with J gene TRBJ1-6; perhaps TRBD1 as D (5 bases). The CDR3 runs 16 residues. Germline CDR1 reads SGHDT; CDR2 reads YYEEEE. The V and J ends lost 2 bases and 9 bases respectively, with 18 bases between them. The CDR3 DNA reads TGTGCCAGCAGCTTCGGTACCGGGACTAGGGGTTCACCCCTCCACTTT. This sequence encodes CASSFGTGTRGSPLHF.

This chain connects TRBV7-2 to TRBJ1-4; the match to TRBD1 covers 9 bases. The CDR3 sequence is 16 residues long. The germline V gene has CDR1 SGHTA and CDR2 FQGNSA. J gave up 6 bases and V 0 bases, and 5 bases lay outside the gene matches. The CDR3 sequence is CASSLAPGQGYEKLFF. Written as DNA, the CDR3 is TGTGCCAGCAGCTTAGCTCCGGGACAGGGCTATGAAAAACTGTTTTTT.

This chain joins TRBV7-8 and TRBJ2-3; possible D gene TRBD2, 5 bases. This CDR3 has 12 amino acids. From germline, CDR1 is SGHVS and CDR2 FQNEAQ. V dropped 4 bases and J dropped 6 bases, with 8 bases sitting between them. The CDR3 DNA sequence: TGTGCCAGCAGCTGGACTGGGGATACGCAGTATTTT. It codes for CASSWTGDTQYF.

The V call is TRBV3-1 (or the pseudogene TRBV3-2), the J call TRBJ2-3; D is undetermined. Between the trimmed V and J ends, which lost 1 base and 0 bases, there was a span of 5 bases. Germline V lookup: CDR1 LGHDT, CDR2 YNNKEL (reference sequence). This CDR3 is built from 14 residues. CDR3 bases: TGTGCCAGCAGCCAAGGCAGGAGCACAGATACGCAGTATTTT. Protein sequence: CASSQGRSTDTQYF.

The chain's CDR3 is CASSGGATDTQYF. The DNA of the CDR3 is TGCGCCAGCAGCGGAGGCGCCACAGATACGCAGTATTTT. The rearrangement links TRBV5-1 to TRBJ2-3; D is possibly TRBD2 (5 bases). V was shortened by 4 bases and J by 2 bases, with 8 bases between the two germline ends. This CDR3 has 13 residues. Germline-derived CDR1 and CDR2 are SGHRS and YFSETQ.

In nucleotides, the CDR3 is TGCAGTGCCGGGAGGGGGGGGGCCCTCCACTTT. Translation: CSAGRGGALHF. The genes are TRBV20-1 and TRBJ1-6; maybe TRBD1 (6 bases). Trimming cost V 6 bases and J 14 bases, with 14 bases left between them. Germline V CDR1 and CDR2: DFQATT, SNEGSKA (reference sequence). The CDR3 has 11 residues.

This clone was seen a single time. J is TRBJ1-2 and V is TRBV19, with D uncertain. CDR1 and CDR2 (germline): LNHDA, SQIVND (reference sequence). The V gene lost 1 base and the J gene lost 4 bases, with 10 bases spanning the gap. The CDR3 is 14 residues long. The CDR3 sequence is CASSIGPRGYGYTF. In nucleotides, the CDR3 is TGTGCCAGTAGTATAGGGCCCAGAGGCTATGGCTACACCTTC.

This chain links TRBV3-1 (or the pseudogene TRBV3-2) with TRBJ2-1; 8 bases match TRBD2. The germline V gene has CDR1 LGHDT and CDR2 YNNKEL (reference sequence). The CDR3 has 15 amino acids. V shed 5 bases, J shed 4 bases, and the junction held 7 bases outside the gene matches. The CDR3 here is CASSETRGGYNEQFF. CDR3 nucleotide sequence: TGTGCCAGCAGCGAAACCCGGGGGGGGTACAATGAGCAGTTCTTC.

The gene calls are TRBV27 and TRBJ2-1; 10 bases line up with TRBD1. Losses at the gene ends were 7 bases for V and 6 bases for J; bases not matched to a gene: 12. The CDR3 contains 16 residues. The germline V gene encodes CDR1 MNHEY and CDR2 SMNVEV (reference sequence). The CDR3 DNA reads TGTGCCAGCAAGGACAGGGGGGGCGTGGGTGGCAATGAGCAGTTCTTC. Translating it yields CASKDRGGVGGNEQFF.

The chain carries TRBV5-1 and TRBJ2-3, with D maybe TRBD2 (6 bases). The CDR3 contains 14 residues. V was trimmed by 0 bases and J by 6 bases, leaving 11 bases between them. From germline, CDR1 is SGHRS and CDR2 YFSETQ. In DNA, the CDR3 is TGCGCCAGCAGCTTGGAGGTGGGGAGGGATACGCAGTATTTT. Amino acid sequence: CASSLEVGRDTQYF.

The chain employs TRBV5-1 and TRBJ2-5; 7 bases are a match to TRBD2. CDR1 SGHRS and CDR2 YFSETQ come from the germline V gene. The V and J ends lost 0 bases and 5 bases, in that order; junction bases with no gene match: 7. The CDR3 length is 15 residues. CDR3 DNA sequence: TGCGCCAGCAGCTTGGATGGGCGGGGGTTGGAGACCCAGTACTTC. Translation gives CASSLDGRGLETQYF.